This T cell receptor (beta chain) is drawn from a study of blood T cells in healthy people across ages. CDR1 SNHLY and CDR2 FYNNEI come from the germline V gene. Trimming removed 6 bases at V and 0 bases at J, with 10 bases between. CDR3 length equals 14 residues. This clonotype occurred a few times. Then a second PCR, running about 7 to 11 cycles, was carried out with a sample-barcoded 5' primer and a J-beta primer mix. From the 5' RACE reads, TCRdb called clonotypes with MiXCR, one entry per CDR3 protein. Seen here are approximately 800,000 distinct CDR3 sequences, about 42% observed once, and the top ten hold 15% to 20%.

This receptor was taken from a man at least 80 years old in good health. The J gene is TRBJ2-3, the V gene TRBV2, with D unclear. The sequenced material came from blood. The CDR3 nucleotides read TGTGCCAGCAGCGGTTGGGATAGCACAGATACGCAGTATTTT. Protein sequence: CASSGWDSTDTQYF.